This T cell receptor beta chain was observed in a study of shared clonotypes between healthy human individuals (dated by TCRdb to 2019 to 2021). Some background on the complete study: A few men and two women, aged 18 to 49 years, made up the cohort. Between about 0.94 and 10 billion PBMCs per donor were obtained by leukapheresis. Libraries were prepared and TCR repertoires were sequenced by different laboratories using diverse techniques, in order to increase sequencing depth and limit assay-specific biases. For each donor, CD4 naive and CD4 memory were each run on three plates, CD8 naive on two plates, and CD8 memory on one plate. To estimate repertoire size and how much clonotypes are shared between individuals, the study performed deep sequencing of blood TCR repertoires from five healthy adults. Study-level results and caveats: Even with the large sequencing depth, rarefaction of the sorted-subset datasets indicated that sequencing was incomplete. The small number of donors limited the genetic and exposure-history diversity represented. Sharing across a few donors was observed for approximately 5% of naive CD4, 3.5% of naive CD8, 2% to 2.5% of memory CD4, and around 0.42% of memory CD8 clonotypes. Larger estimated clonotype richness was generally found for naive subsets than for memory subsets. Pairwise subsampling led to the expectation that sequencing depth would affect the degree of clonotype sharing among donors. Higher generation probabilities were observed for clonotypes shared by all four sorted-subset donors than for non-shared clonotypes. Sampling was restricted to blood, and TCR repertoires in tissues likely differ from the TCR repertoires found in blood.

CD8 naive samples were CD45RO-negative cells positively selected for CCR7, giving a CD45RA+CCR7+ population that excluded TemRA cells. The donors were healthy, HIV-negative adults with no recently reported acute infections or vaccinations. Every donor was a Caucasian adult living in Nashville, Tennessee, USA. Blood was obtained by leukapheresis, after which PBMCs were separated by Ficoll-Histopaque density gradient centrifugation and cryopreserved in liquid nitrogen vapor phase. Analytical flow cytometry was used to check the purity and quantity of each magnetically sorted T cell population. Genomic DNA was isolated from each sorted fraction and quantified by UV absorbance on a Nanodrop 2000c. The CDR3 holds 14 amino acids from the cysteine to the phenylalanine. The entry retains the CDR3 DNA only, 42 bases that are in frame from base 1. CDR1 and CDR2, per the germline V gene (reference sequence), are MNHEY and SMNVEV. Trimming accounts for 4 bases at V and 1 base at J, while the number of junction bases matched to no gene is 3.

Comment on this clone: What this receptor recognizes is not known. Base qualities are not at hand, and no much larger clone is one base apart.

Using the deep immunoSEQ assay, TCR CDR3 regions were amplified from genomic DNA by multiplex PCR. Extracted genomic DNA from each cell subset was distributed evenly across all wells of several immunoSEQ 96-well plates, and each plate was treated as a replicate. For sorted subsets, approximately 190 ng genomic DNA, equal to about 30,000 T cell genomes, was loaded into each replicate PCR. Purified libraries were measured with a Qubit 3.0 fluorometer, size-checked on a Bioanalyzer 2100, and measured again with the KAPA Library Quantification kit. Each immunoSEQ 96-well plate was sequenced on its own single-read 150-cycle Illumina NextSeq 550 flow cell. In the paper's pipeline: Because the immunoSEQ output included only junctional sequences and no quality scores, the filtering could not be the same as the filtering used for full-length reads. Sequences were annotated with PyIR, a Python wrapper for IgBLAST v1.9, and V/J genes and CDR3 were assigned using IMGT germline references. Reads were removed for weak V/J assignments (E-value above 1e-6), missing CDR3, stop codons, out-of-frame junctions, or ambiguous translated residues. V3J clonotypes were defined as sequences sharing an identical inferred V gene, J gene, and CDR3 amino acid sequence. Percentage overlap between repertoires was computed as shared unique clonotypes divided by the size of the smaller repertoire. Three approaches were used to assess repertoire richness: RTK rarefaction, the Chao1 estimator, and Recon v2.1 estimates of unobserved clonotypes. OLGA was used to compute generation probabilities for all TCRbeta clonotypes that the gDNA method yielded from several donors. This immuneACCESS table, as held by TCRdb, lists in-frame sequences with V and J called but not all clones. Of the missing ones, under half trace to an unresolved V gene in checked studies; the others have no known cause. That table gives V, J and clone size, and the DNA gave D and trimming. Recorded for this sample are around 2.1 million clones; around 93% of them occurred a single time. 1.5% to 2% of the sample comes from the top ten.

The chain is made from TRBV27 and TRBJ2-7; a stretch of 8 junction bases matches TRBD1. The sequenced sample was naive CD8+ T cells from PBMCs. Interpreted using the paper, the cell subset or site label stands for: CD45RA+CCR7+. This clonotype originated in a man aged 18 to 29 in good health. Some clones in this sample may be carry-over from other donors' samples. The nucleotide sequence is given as TGTGCCAGCAGTTCGGGGGACAGGTCCTACGAGCAGTACTTC. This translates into CASSSGDRSYEQYF.